This T cell receptor (beta chain) stems from a study of OX40 agonist ivuxolimab in advanced cancers. Study-level information: An anti-OX40 (CD134) antibody with agonistic activity, ivuxolimab, was administered to patients. People who had prior anti-PD-1, anti-PD-L1 or anti-CTLA-4 therapy could take part, and approximately 44% had some.

Repertoires were generated with immunoSEQ multiplex PCR, while TCRdb's copy carries only in-frame clones and drops some. The table lists just under 75,000 clones, about 93% of them singletons. With 5 bases removed from V and 9 bases from J, the gap between germline ends came to 11 bases. CDR1 SGHAT and CDR2 FQNNGV come from the germline V gene. The CDR3 is 12 residues long. General observations from the study: A proportion of nonresponders additionally exhibited low normalized T-cell clonal expansion. Relatively little clonal expansion, among the lowest observed, appeared in partial responders at 0.1-3.0 mg/kg.

On this clone itself: Its antigen is not known.

The sample here was CD4+ or CD8+ T cells sorted from blood, taken in a trial of the OX40 agonist ivuxolimab. This sequence was found in an adult with an advanced solid tumor such as melanoma, head and neck, liver or kidney cancer. The chain uses TRBV11-2 and TRBJ2-1; TRBD1 is a possible D gene (6 bases). CDR3 in amino acids: CASSMQGREQFF. In DNA form, the CDR3 reads TGTGCCAGCAGCATGCAGGGGCGTGAGCAGTTCTTC.